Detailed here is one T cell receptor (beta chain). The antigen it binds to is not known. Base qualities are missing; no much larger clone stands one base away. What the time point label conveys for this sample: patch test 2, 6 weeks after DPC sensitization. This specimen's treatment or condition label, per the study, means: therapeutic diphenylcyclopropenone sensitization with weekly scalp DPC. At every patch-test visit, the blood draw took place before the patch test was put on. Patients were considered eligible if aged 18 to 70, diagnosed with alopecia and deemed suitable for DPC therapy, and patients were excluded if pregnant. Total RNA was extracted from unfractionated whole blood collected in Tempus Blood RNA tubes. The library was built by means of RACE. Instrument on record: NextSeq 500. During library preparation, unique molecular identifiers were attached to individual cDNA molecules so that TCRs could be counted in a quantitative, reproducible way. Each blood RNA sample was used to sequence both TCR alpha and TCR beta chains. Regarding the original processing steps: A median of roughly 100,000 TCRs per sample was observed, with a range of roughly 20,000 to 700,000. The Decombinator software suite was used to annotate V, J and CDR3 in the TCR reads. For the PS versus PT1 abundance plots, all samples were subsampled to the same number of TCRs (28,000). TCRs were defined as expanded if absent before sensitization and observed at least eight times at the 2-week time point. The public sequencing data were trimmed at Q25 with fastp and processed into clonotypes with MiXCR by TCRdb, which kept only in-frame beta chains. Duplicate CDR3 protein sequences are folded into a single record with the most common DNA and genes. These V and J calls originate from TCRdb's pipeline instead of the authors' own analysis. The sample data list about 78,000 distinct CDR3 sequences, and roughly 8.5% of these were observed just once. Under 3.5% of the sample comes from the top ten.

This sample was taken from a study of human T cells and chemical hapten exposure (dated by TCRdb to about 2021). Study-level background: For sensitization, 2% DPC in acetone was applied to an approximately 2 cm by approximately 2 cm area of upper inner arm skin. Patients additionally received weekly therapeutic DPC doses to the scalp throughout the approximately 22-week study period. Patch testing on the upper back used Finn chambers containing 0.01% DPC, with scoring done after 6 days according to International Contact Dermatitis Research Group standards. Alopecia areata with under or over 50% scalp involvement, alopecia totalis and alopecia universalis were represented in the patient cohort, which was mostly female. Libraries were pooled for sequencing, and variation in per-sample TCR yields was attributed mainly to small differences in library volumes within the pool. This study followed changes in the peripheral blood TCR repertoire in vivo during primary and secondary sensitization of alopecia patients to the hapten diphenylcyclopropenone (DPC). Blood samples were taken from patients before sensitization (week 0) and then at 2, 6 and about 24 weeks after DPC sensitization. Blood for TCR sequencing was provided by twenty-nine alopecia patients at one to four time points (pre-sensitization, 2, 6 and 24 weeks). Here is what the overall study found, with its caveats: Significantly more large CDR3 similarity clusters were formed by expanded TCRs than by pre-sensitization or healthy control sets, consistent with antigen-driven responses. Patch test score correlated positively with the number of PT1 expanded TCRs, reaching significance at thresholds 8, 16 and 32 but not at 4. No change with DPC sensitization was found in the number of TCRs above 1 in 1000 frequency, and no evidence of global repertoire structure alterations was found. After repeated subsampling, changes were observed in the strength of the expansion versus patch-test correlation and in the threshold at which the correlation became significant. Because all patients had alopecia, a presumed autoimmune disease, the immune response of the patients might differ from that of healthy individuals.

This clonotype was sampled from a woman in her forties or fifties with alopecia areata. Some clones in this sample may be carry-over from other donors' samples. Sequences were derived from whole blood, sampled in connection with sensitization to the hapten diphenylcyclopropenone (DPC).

The CDR3 here reads CASRDGPETEAFF. Here is the DNA: TGTGCCAGCAGGGACGGGCCGGAGACTGAAGCTTTCTTT. The rearrangement joined TRBV7-9 to TRBJ1-1; the D gene cannot be resolved reliably. CDR1 SEHNR and CDR2 FQNEAQ were looked up in the germline V gene (reference sequence). The CDR3, from cysteine to phenylalanine, totals 13 residues. Left in the record is the CDR3 DNA by itself, 39 bases read in frame from the first base. Between the V and J ends, shortened by 6 bases and 5 bases respectively, the junction contains 13 bases.